This T cell receptor (beta chain) derives from a study of cytomegalovirus exposure and HLA in healthy donors. Looked up from germline, CDR1 is MDHEN and CDR2 is SYDVKM. This CDR3 spans 15 amino acids. Trimming left V 6 bases short and J 3 bases short, with 18 bases between. This clone was counted only a few times. The PCR used 60 Vbeta and 13 Jbeta primers. Profiled with immunoSEQ multiplex PCR; TCRdb holds only in-frame clones, not every one. The data contain 150,000 to 200,000 clones, roughly 80% of them seen just once; the ten biggest clones take up more than 3.5%. This receptor was obtained from a man aged 35 to 55 in good health and CMV-seronegative. The sequenced sample was PBMCs. The chain recombines TRBV28 with TRBJ2-7, with D perhaps TRBD1 (5 bases). The CDR3 reads CASRAGDRRFYEQYF. CDR3 in DNA: TGTGCCAGCAGGGCAGGAGACAGAAGATTCTACGAGCAGTACTTC. Together with reference TRBV28 and TRBJ2-7, the CDR3 gives the full variable domain: DVKVTQSSRYLVKRTGEKVFLECVQDMDHENMFWYRQDPGLGLRLIYFSYDVKMKEKGDIPEGYSVSREKKERFSLILESASTNQTSMYLCASRAGDRRFYEQYFGPGTRLTVT.